This TCR beta chain was found in a study of cytomegalovirus exposure and HLA in healthy donors. Study observations and caveats: Being indistinguishable, some V segments were excluded, TRBV6-2 and TRBV6-3 among them.

In germline, CDR1 is SGHRS, CDR2 YFSETQ. Trimming removed 3 bases from V and 2 bases from J; junction bases left unmatched: 8. CDR3 length: 17 residues. Both 60 Vbeta primers and 13 Jbeta primers went into the PCR. Produced via immunoSEQ multiplex PCR; TCRdb's table is partial and in-frame only. The sample has about 160,000 clones; 80% are singletons. Notes on this clone: The antigen is unknown.

The V and J genes are TRBV5-1 and TRBJ2-1; 10 bases agree with TRBD2. The source is a woman in her forties or fifties in good health and CMV-seropositive. Sample: PBMCs. The CDR3 DNA reads as TGCGCCAGCAGCTACTGGACTAGCGGCTATACCTACAATGAGCAGTTCTTC. Its translation: CASSYWTSGYTYNEQFF.